Included here is one T cell receptor (beta chain) sequence, with context. Per sample, extraction of total RNA gave at least 5.5 micrograms in every case. The sample originates from a study of blood T cells in healthy people across ages. Together with a sample-barcoded 5' primer, a J-beta primer mix was included in a second PCR lasting about 6 to 11 cycles. TCRdb re-analysed the 5' RACE reads in MiXCR, keeping a single row per CDR3 protein. This table holds some 1.5 million distinct CDR3 sequences, roughly 30% found once. The receptor's source is a woman aged 25 to 39 in good health. Sequences were obtained from blood.

The CDR3 loop reads CASRSGSVYNEQYF. The DNA for the CDR3 is TGTGCCAGCAGGAGCGGGTCGGTCTACAATGAGCAGTACTTC. This chain connects TRBV7-3 to TRBJ2-1, with D tentatively TRBD2 (6 bases). Judging by the DNA end, TRBJ2-7 fits better; the J call may be wrong. The CDR3 consists of 14 residues. From germline, CDR1 is SGHTA and CDR2 FQGTGA.